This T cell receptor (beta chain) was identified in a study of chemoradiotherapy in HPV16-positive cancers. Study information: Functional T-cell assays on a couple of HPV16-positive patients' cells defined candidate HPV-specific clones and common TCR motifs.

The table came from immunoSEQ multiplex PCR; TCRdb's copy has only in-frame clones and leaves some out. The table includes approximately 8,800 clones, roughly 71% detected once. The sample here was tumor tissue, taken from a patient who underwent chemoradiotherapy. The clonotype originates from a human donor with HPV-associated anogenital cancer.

CDR3 DNA: TGTGCCAGCAGTGAGCAACAGATCAATCAGCCCCAGCATTTT. This codes for CASSEQQINQPQHF. V usage is TRBV6-1 and J usage is TRBJ1-5; unclear D gene. The CDR3 runs to 14 residues. The V end lost 3 bases, the J end lost 3 bases, and 9 bases lay between the germline ends. Germline V gene sequence: CDR1 MNHNS, CDR2 SASEGT.